The 2 T cell receptor beta chains below come from one sample, sequenced in a study of molecular identifiers for immune sequencing clone quantification. A single record per CDR3 protein comes from TCRdb applying MiXCR to the PCR reads. Of some 91,000 distinct CDR3 sequences in the sample, 20% to 25% were seen once. The sequenced sample consisted of naive CD8+ T cells from blood, with Jurkat cell RNA spiked in. Subset noted: FACS-sorted CD8+CD4-CCR7+CD45RA+ naive T cells. These receptors all stem from a human donor in good health. Some libraries in this study had Jurkat cell RNA spiked in.

A word on this clonotype: A read error may explain this, as a much larger clone is one base away. The CDR3 end shows no conserved phenylalanine or tryptophan, and so a read error is likely. V usage is TRBV27 and J usage is TRBJ2-7; D assignment may be TRBD1 or TRBD2 (7 bases each). CDR1 and CDR2 from the germline V gene are MNHEY and SMNVEV (reference sequence). V lost 5 bases, J lost 7 bases, and 12 bases lay in between. The CDR3 has 12 amino acids. As DNA, the CDR3 is TGTGCCAGCAGTGATCAGGGGGGGGAGCAGTACTCC. Translated, it gives CASSDQGGEQYS.

The chain combines TRBV24-1 with TRBJ2-5, with TRBD1 as a possible D gene (6 bases). The CDR3 has 11 amino acids. The germline CDR1 and CDR2 sequences are KGHDR and SFDVKD. Deletions cut 8 bases from V and 5 bases from J, with 8 bases between. CDR3 residues: CATKGEETQYF. The CDR3 DNA reads as TGTGCCACCAAGGGGGAGGAGACCCAGTACTTC.